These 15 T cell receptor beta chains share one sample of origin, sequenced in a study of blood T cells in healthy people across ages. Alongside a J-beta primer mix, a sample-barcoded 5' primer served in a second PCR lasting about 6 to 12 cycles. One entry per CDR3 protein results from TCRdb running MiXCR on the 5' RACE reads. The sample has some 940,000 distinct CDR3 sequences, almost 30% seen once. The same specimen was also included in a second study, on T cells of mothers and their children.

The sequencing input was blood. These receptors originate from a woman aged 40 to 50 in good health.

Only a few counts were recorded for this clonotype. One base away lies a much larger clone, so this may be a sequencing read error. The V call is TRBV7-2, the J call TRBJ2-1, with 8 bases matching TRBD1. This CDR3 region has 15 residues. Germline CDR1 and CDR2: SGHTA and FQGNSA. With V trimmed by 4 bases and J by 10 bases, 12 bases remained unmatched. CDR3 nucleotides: TGTGCCAGCAGCTCAGCCGGGACAGGCTCCTACGAGCAGTTCTTC. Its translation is CASSSAGTGSYEQFF.

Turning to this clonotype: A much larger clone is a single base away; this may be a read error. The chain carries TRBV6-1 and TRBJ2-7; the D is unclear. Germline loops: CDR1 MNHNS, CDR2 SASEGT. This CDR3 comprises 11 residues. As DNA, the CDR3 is TGTGCCAGCAGTGCTCCGTACGTGCAGTACTTC. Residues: CASSAPYVQYF.

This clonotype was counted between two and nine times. Here the CDR3 DNA reads TGTGCCAGCAGCCAAGATCGGGGCTCTGAAGCTTTCTTT. Protein: CASSQDRGSEAFF. This chain connects TRBV3-1 to TRBJ1-1; D might be TRBD1 (5 bases). The germline V and J ends were trimmed by 0 bases and 6 bases, with 8 bases remaining between them. Per germline, CDR1 LGHDT and CDR2 YNNKEL (reference sequence). The CDR3 loop spans 13 amino acids.

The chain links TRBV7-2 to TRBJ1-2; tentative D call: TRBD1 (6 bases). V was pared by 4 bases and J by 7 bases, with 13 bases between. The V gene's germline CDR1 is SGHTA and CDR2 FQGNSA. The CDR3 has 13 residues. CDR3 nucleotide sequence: TGTGCCAGCAGCTACGGGGGGCTTAGTGGCTACACCTTC. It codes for CASSYGGLSGYTF.

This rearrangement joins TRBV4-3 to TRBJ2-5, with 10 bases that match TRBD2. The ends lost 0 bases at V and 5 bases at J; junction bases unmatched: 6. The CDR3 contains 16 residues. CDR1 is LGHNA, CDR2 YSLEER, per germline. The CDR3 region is CASSQEAAGGQETQYF. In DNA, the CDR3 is TGCGCCAGCAGCCAAGAAGCAGCGGGGGGGCAGGAGACCCAGTACTTC.

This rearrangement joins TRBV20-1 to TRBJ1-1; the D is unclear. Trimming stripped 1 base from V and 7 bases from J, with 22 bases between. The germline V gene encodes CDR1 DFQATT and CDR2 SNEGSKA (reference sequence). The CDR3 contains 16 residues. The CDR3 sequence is CSARAPGRVGIGEAFF. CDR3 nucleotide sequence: TGCAGTGCTAGAGCTCCCGGGAGGGTGGGGATCGGTGAAGCTTTCTTT.

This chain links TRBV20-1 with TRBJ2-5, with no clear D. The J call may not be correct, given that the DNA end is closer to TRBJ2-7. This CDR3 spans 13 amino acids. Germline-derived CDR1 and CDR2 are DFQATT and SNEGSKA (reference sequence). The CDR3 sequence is CSARWRLSTEQYF. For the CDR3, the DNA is TGCAGTGCTAGATGGAGACTCTCGACCGAGCAGTACTTC.

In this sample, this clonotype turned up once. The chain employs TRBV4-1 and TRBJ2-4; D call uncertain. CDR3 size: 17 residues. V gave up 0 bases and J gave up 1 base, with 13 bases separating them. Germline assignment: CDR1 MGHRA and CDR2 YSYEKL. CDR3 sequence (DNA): TGCGCCAGCAGCCAAGATCTGGCCATCGGGGCCAAAAACATTCAGTACTTC. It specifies CASSQDLAIGAKNIQYF.

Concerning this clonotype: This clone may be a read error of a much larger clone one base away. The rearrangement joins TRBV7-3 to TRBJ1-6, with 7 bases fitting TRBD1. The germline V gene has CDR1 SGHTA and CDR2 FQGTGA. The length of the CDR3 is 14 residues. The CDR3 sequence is CARSLGQTNSPLHF. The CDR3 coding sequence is TGTGCCCGCAGCCTGGGACAGACTAATTCACCCCTCCACTTT.

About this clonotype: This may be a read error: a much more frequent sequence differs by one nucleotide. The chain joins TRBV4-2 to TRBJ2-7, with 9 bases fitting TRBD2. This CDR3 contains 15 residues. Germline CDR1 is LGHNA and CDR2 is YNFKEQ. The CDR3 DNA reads TGTGCCAGCAGCCAAGTAGCGGGGGTCTCCTACGACCAGTACTTC. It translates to CASSQVAGVSYDQYF.

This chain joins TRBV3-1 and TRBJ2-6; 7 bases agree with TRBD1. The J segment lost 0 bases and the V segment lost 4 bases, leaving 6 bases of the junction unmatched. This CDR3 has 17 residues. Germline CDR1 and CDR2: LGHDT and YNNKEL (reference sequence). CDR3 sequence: CASSLVGTVSGANVLTF. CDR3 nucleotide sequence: TGTGCCAGCAGCCTGGTCGGGACAGTCTCTGGGGCCAACGTCCTGACTTTC.

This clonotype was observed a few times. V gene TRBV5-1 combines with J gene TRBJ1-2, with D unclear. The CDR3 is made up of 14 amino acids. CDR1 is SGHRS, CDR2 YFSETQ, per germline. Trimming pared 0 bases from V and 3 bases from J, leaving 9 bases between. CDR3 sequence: CASSLDYGHYGYTF. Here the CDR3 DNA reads TGCGCCAGCAGCTTGGATTATGGGCACTATGGCTACACCTTC.

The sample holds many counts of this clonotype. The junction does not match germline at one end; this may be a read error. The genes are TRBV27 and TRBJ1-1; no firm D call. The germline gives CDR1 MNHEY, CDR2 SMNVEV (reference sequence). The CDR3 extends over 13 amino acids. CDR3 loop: CASSLSRNTEAFF. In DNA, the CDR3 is TGTGCCAGCAGCTTATCCCGGAACACTGAAGCTTTCTTT.

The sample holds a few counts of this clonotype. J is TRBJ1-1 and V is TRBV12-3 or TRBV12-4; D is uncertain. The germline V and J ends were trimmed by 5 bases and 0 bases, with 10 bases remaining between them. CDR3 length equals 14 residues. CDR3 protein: CASSTLPLNTEAFF. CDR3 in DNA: TGTGCCAGCAGTACGCTACCCCTGAACACTGAAGCTTTCTTT.

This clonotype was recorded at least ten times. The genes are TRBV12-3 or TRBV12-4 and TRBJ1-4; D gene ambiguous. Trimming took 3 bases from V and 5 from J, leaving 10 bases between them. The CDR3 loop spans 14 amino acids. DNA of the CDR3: TGTGCCAGCAGTTTTGGTCTTAAAAATGAAAAACTGTTTTTT. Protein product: CASSFGLKNEKLFF.